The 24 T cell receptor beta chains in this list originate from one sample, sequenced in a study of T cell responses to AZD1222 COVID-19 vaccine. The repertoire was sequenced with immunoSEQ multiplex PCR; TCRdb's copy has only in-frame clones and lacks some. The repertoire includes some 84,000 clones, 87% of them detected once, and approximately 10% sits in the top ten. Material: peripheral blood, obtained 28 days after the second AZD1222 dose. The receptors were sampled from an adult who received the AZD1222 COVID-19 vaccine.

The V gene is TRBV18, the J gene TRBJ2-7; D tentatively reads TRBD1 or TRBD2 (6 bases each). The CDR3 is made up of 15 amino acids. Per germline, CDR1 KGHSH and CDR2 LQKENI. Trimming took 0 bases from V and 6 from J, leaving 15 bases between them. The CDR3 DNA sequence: TGTGCCAGCTCACCACCCTTGGGGGGCGATGGCGAGCAGTACTTC. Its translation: CASSPPLGGDGEQYF.

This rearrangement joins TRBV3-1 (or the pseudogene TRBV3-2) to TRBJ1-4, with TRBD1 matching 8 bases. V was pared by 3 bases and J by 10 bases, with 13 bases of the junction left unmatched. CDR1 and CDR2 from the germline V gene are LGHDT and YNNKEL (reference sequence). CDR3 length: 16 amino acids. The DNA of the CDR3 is TGTGCCAGCAGCCATCCCTGGACAGGGCCGCTAGGAAAACTGTTTTTT. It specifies CASSHPWTGPLGKLFF.

As DNA, the CDR3 is TGTGCCAGCAGCTTAGTGGCCTACGAGCAGTACTTC. Residues: CASSLVAYEQYF. This chain joins TRBV7-2 and TRBJ2-7; unclear D gene. Germline loops: CDR1 SGHTA, CDR2 FQGNSA. V gave up 1 base and J gave up 2 bases, with 3 bases separating them. The CDR3 runs to 12 residues.

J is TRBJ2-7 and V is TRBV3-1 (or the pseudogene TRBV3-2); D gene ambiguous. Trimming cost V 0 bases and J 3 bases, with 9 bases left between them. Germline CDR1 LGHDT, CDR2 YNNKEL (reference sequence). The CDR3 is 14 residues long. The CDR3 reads CASSQELGFYEQYF. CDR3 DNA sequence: TGTGCCAGCAGCCAAGAATTGGGGTTCTACGAGCAGTACTTC.

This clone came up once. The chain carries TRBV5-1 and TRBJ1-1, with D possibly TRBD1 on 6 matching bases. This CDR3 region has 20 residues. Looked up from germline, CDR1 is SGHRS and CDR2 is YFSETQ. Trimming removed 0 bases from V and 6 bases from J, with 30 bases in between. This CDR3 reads CASSLAFGGARRLESAEAFF. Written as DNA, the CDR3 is TGCGCCAGCAGCTTGGCTTTCGGGGGGGCCAGGAGACTAGAGAGCGCTGAAGCTTTCTTT.

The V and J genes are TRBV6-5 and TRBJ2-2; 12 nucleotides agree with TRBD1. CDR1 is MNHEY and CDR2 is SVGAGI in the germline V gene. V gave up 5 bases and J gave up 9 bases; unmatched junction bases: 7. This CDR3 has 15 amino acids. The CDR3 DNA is TGTGCCAGCAGTAATCCGGGACAGGGGGCATGGGAGCTGTTTTTT. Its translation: CASSNPGQGAWELFF.

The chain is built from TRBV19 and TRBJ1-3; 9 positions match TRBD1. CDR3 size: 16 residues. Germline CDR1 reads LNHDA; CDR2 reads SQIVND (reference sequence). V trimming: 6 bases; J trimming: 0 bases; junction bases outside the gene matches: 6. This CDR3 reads CASSLTGQGSGNTIYF. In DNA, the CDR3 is TGTGCCAGTAGCCTAACGGGACAGGGCTCTGGAAACACCATATATTTT.

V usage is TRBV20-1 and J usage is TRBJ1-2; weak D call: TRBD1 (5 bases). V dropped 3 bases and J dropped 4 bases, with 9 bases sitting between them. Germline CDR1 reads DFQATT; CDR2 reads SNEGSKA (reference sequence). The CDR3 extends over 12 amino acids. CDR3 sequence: CSASGAAYGYTF. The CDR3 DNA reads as TGCAGTGCTAGTGGGGCAGCCTATGGCTACACCTTC.

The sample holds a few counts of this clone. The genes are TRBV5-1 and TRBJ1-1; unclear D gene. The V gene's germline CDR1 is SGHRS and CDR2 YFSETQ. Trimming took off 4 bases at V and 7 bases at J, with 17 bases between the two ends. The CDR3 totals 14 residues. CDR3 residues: CASSASSRAFEAFF. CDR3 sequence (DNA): TGCGCCAGCAGCGCATCTTCCCGCGCCTTTGAAGCTTTCTTT.

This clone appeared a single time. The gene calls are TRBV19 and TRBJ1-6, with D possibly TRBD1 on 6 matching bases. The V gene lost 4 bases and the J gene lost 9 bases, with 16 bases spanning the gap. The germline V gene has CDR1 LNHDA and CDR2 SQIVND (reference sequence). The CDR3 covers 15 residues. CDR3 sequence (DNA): TGTGCCAGTAGTACCAACAGGGTAAGGGGTTCACCCCTCCACTTT. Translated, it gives CASSTNRVRGSPLHF.

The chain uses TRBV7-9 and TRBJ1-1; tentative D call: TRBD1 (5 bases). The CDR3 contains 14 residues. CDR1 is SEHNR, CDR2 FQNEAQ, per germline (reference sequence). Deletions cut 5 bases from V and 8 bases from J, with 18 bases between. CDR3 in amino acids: CASSRGRRGKEAFF. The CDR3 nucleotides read TGTGCCAGCAGCCGGGGTCGGAGGGGAAAAGAAGCTTTCTTT.

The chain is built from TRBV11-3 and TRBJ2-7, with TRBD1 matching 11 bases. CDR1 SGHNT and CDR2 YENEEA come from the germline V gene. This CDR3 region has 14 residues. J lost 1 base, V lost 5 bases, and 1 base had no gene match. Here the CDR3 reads CASSGQGASYEQYF. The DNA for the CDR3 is TGTGCCAGCAGCGGACAGGGGGCTTCCTACGAGCAGTACTTC.

Here the CDR3 reads CASSYSIRTGERHGYTF. The CDR3 nucleotides read TGTGCCAGCAGTTACTCAATCCGGACAGGTGAGAGGCATGGCTACACCTTC. V gene TRBV6-2 or TRBV6-3 combines with J gene TRBJ1-2; 7 bases match TRBD1. With V trimmed by 0 bases and J by 6 bases, 13 bases remained unmatched. The CDR3 extends over 17 amino acids. Per the germline V gene, CDR1 is MNHEY and CDR2 is SVGEGT.

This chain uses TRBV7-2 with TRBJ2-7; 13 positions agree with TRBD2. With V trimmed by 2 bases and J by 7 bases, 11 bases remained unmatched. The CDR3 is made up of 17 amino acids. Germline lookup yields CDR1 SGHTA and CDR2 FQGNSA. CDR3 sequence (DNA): TGTGCCAGCAGCTTAAGGGGACTAGCGGGGCCCCCGATTGAGCAGTACTTC. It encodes CASSLRGLAGPPIEQYF.

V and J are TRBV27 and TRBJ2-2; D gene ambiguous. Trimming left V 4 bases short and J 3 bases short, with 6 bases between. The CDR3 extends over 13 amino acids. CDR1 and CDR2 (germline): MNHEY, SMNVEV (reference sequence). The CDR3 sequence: CASSSTDTGELFF. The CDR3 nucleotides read TGTGCCAGCAGTTCCACCGACACCGGGGAGCTGTTTTTT.

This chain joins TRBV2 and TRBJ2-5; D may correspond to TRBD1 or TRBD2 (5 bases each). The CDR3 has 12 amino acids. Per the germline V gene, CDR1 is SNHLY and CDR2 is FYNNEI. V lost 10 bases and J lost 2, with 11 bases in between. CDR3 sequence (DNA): TGTGCCACCGGGACGGAGCAAGAGACCCAGTACTTC. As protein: CATGTEQETQYF.

The CDR3 DNA reads TGCGCCAGCAGCTTGGGGACTAGCGGGGCCTTCAGCACAGATACGCAGTATTTT. Translating gives CASSLGTSGAFSTDTQYF. The chain recombines TRBV5-1 with TRBJ2-3; 12 bases line up with TRBD2. This CDR3 comprises 18 residues. The germline CDR1 and CDR2 sequences are SGHRS and YFSETQ. The junction had 5 bases not matched to a gene; V was cut back by 0 bases and J by 0 bases. Complete variable domain (other parts from reference TRBV5-1 and TRBJ2-3): KAGVTQTPRYLIKTRGQQVTLSCSPISGHRSVSWYQQTPGQGLQFLFEYFSETQRNKGNFPGRFSGRQFSNSRSEMNVSTLELGDSALYLCASSLGTSGAFSTDTQYFGPGTRLTVL.

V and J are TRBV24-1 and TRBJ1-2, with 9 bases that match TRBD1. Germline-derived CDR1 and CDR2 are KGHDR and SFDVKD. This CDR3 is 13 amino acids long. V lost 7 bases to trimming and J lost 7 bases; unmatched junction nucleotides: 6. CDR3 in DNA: TGTGCCACCAGCCCAGGACAGGGGCTTGGCTACACCTTC. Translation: CATSPGQGLGYTF.

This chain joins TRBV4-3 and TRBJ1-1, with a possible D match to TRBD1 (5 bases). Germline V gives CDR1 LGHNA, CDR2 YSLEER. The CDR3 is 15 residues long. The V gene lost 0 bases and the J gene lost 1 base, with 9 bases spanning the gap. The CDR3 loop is CASSQDRGENTEAFF. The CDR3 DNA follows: TGCGCCAGCAGCCAAGATCGAGGGGAGAACACTGAAGCTTTCTTT.

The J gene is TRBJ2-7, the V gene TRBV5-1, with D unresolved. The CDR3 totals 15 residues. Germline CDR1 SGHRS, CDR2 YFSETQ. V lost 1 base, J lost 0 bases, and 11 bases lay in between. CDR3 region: CASSLTTLSSYEQYF. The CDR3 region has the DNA TGCGCCAGCAGCTTGACTACACTTAGCTCCTACGAGCAGTACTTC. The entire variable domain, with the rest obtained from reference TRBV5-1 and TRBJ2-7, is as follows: KAGVTQTPRYLIKTRGQQVTLSCSPISGHRSVSWYQQTPGQGLQFLFEYFSETQRNKGNFPGRFSGRQFSNSRSEMNVSTLELGDSALYLCASSLTTLSSYEQYFGPGTRLTVT.

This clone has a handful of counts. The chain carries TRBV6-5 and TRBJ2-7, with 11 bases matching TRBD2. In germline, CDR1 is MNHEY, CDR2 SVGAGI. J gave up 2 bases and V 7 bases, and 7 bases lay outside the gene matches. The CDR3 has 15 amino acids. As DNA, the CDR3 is TGTGCCAGCAAACCGGGACTAGCGGAGGCCTACGAGCAGTACTTC. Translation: CASKPGLAEAYEQYF.

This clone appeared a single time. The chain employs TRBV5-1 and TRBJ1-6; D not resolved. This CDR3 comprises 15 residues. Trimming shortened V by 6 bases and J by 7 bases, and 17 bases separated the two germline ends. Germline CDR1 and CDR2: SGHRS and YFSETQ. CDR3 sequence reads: CASNPGNSDNSPLHF. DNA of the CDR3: TGCGCCAGCAACCCAGGAAACTCTGACAATTCACCCCTCCACTTT.

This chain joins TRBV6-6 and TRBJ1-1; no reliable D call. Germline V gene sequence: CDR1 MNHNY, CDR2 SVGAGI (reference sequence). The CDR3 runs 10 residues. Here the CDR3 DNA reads TGTGCTGCAGGGAACACTGAAGCTTTCTTT. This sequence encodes CAAGNTEAFF.

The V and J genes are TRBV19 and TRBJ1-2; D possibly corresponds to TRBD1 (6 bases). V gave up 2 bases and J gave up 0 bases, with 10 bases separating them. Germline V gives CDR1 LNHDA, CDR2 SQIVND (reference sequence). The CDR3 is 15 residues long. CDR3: CASSISAGANYGYTF. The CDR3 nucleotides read TGTGCCAGTAGTATAAGCGCAGGGGCTAACTATGGCTACACCTTC.